These 25 T cell receptor beta chains were all obtained from the same sample, sequenced in a study of CD8 T cells in Susac syndrome. About 0.5 to 1 ug RNA was reverse transcribed with random hexamers. TCRdb processed the immunoSEQ multiplex PCR reads anew with MiXCR; each CDR3 protein has one entry. Of about 85,000 distinct CDR3 sequences listed, 90% to 95% were seen once; the top ten hold about 0.25%. Input material: CD8+ T cells from PBMCs. These receptors were collected from a human donor in good health.

The genes are TRBV28 and TRBJ2-4; 11 bases align to TRBD2. V trimming: 5 bases; J trimming: 4 bases; junction bases outside the gene matches: 7. There are 16 residues in the CDR3. Germline V gene lookup returns CDR1 MDHEN and CDR2 SYDVKM. CDR3 protein: CASSLRTSGPKNIQYF. CDR3 DNA: TGTGCCAGCAGTCTTAGGACTAGCGGGCCAAAAAACATTCAGTACTTC.

This chain links TRBV13 with TRBJ2-1, with TRBD1 matching 7 bases. J lost 5 bases, V lost 5 bases, and 6 bases had no gene match. The CDR3 extends over 14 amino acids. Germline loops: CDR1 PRHDT, CDR2 FYEKMQ (reference sequence). The CDR3 nucleotides read TGTGCCAGCAGCCTCCGGGACAGAGACAATGAGCAGTTCTTC. Translation: CASSLRDRDNEQFF.

The CDR3 DNA reads as TGCGCCAGCAGTGATTCCGGGACGCAGTTCTTC. It codes for CASSDSGTQFF. This chain joins TRBV10-2 and TRBJ2-1; D may be TRBD1 or TRBD2 (5 bases each). V gave up 3 bases and J gave up 12 bases, with 9 bases separating them. Germline V gene lookup returns CDR1 WSHSY and CDR2 SAAADI. The CDR3 has 11 residues.

V usage is TRBV15 and J usage is TRBJ1-5; 8 bases align to TRBD1. After removal of 0 bases from V and 6 bases from J, the junction contained 4 bases not matched to a gene. CDR3 length equals 15 residues. CDR1 and CDR2 from the germline V gene are LNHNV and YYDKDF (reference sequence). This CDR3 reads CATSRDRGLFQPQHF. Here the CDR3 DNA reads TGTGCCACCAGCAGAGACAGGGGGCTATTTCAGCCCCAGCATTTT.

The gene calls are TRBV27 and TRBJ1-2, with D tentatively TRBD1 (5 bases). The CDR3 has 14 amino acids. Germline assignment: CDR1 MNHEY and CDR2 SMNVEV (reference sequence). The V end was cut by 0 bases, the J end by 8 bases, with 13 bases between. The CDR3 reads CASSLSSGGKGYTF. The CDR3 DNA is TGTGCCAGCAGTTTATCGTCCGGGGGGAAAGGCTACACCTTC.

This clonotype has a single count. V is TRBV20-1 and J is TRBJ1-2, with unresolved D. Germline V gene sequence: CDR1 DFQATT, CDR2 SNEGSKA (reference sequence). The CDR3 has 14 amino acids. The germline V and J ends were trimmed by 0 bases and 3 bases, with 11 bases remaining between them. The CDR3 loop reads CSARDLRKDYGYTF. CDR3 DNA: TGCAGTGCTAGAGATCTTCGCAAAGACTATGGCTACACCTTC.

The chain is built from TRBV13 and TRBJ2-5; 8 bases match TRBD1. The J segment lost 4 bases and the V segment lost 5 bases, leaving 6 bases of the junction unmatched. CDR1 is PRHDT and CDR2 is FYEKMQ in the germline V gene (reference sequence). CDR3 length equals 14 residues. CDR3 residues: CASSPRTGPETQYF. The DNA for the CDR3 is TGTGCCAGCAGCCCAAGGACAGGGCCAGAGACCCAGTACTTC.

The chain couples TRBV9 to TRBJ2-5, with D possibly matching TRBD1 (6 bases). This CDR3 has 15 amino acids. Trimming left V 7 bases short and J 1 base short, with 17 bases between. Germline-derived CDR1 and CDR2 are SGDLS and YYNGEE. CDR3 nucleotides: TGTGCCAGCGGGGACGCAGGGGCGCCCCAAGAGACCCAGTACTTC. This encodes CASGDAGAPQETQYF.

The chain combines TRBV4-1 with TRBJ2-5; 7 nucleotides line up with TRBD1. This CDR3 has 15 residues. Per the germline V gene, CDR1 is MGHRA and CDR2 is YSYEKL. The V segment lost 0 bases and the J segment 4 bases; nucleotides outside the gene matches: 5. Here the CDR3 reads CASSQDPGTAETQYF. CDR3 nucleotides: TGCGCCAGCAGCCAAGATCCAGGGACAGCAGAGACCCAGTACTTC.

The chain employs TRBV29-1 and TRBJ2-4, with 8 nucleotides matching TRBD1. V was clipped by 4 bases and J by 1 base; unmatched bases: 21. The CDR3 runs to 20 residues. The germline CDR1 and CDR2 sequences are SQVTM and ANQGSEA. CDR3 in amino acids: CSVGVILGETGALAKNIQYF. For the CDR3, the DNA is TGCAGCGTTGGAGTAATATTAGGCGAGACAGGGGCATTGGCCAAAAACATTCAGTACTTC.

V gene TRBV11-2 combines with J gene TRBJ2-7, with unresolved D. Trimming left V 3 bases short and J 6 bases short, with 6 bases between. This CDR3 is built from 11 residues. Per the germline V gene, CDR1 is SGHAT and CDR2 is FQNNGV. CDR3 in DNA: TGTGCCAGCAGCTTTGCAGTCGAGCAGTACGTC. It is translated as CASSFAVEQYV.

J is TRBJ2-1 and V is TRBV11-2; D remains ambiguous. From germline, CDR1 is SGHAT and CDR2 FQNNGV. The ends were cut back, 5 bases at V and 6 bases at J, with 5 bases in the middle. The CDR3 consists of 11 residues. The CDR3 DNA sequence: TGTGCCAGCAGCCCGACCAATGAGCAGTTCTTC. This encodes CASSPTNEQFF.

The V gene is TRBV28, the J gene TRBJ2-4; 9 bases agree with TRBD1. CDR3 length: 13 amino acids. V lost 7 bases and J lost 9; bases outside the gene matches: 7. Germline CDR1 MDHEN, CDR2 SYDVKM. The CDR3 DNA reads TGTGCCAGCACCAGGACAGGGGCGACCATTCAGTACTTC. This sequence encodes CASTRTGATIQYF.

The chain joins TRBV27 to TRBJ2-1; D ambiguous. The germline gives CDR1 MNHEY, CDR2 SMNVEV (reference sequence). This CDR3 has 15 residues. The V and J ends lost 5 bases and 8 bases respectively, with 19 bases between them. This CDR3 reads CASSPSVPRSDEQFF. CDR3 in DNA: TGTGCCAGCAGTCCGAGTGTACCGCGATCGGATGAGCAGTTCTTC.

The genes are TRBV5-4 and TRBJ2-1; 9 positions agree with TRBD2. V was pared by 4 bases and J by 4 bases, with 9 bases of the junction left unmatched. The V gene's germline CDR1 is SGHNT and CDR2 YYREEE (reference sequence). The CDR3 totals 16 residues. CDR3 region: CASSPNLAGTYNEQFF. CDR3 in DNA: TGTGCCAGCAGCCCAAATCTAGCGGGAACTTACAATGAGCAGTTCTTC.

CDR3 sequence (DNA): TGCAGTGCTAGAGATAGGGACGGCCCAGGGTTCACAGATACGCAGTATTTT. This encodes CSARDRDGPGFTDTQYF. V and J are TRBV20-1 and TRBJ2-3; either TRBD1 or TRBD2 may fit D (5 bases each). Germline V lookup: CDR1 DFQATT, CDR2 SNEGSKA (reference sequence). Trimming stripped 0 bases from V and 2 bases from J, with 18 bases between. The CDR3 extends over 17 amino acids.

The chain employs TRBV5-1 and TRBJ2-1, with 9 nucleotides matching TRBD2. Looked up from germline, CDR1 is SGHRS and CDR2 is YFSETQ. The CDR3 consists of 15 residues. Trimming at V came to 0 bases and at J to 5 bases, leaving 3 bases not matched to a gene. The CDR3 bases are TGCGCCAGCAGCTTGGGACTAGCGGATGACAATGAGCAGTTCTTC. This translates into CASSLGLADDNEQFF.

The rearrangement uses TRBV28 and TRBJ2-3; tentatively, D is TRBD2 (5 bases). V gave up 4 bases and J gave up 2 bases, with 13 bases separating them. CDR3 length equals 15 residues. Per the germline V gene, CDR1 is MDHEN and CDR2 is SYDVKM. The CDR3: CASSWTGETTDTQYF. CDR3 nucleotide sequence: TGTGCCAGCAGTTGGACCGGGGAGACCACAGATACGCAGTATTTT.

The chain employs TRBV5-1 and TRBJ2-3, with a possible D match to TRBD2 (5 bases). The CDR3 is 16 amino acids. V was clipped by 0 bases and J by 2 bases, with 13 bases between them. Germline values: CDR1 SGHRS, CDR2 YFSETQ. DNA for the CDR3: TGCGCCAGCAGCTTGGACGTAGACGGGGACACAGATACGCAGTATTTT. Translation: CASSLDVDGDTDTQYF.

The V call is TRBV15, the J call TRBJ2-5; no reliable D call. CDR3 length: 14 amino acids. Germline CDR1 reads LNHNV; CDR2 reads YYDKDF (reference sequence). V shed 5 bases and J shed 1 base, with 11 bases lying between them. The DNA of the CDR3 is TGTGCCACCAGCGAATCAAGGCTCCAAGAGACCCAGTACTTC. Protein sequence: CATSESRLQETQYF.

V usage is TRBV7-9 and J usage is TRBJ2-7; 9 bases are shared with TRBD1. The CDR3 is 15 amino acids. Losses at the gene ends were 5 bases for V and 3 bases for J; bases not matched to a gene: 8. The V gene's germline CDR1 is SEHNR and CDR2 FQNEAQ (reference sequence). The CDR3 coding sequence is TGTGCCAGCAGCACCCGGACAGGGGCGAGCTACGAGCAGTACTTC. It yields the protein CASSTRTGASYEQYF.

V and J are TRBV25-1 and TRBJ2-7; 8 positions agree with TRBD1. The V gene end was trimmed by 4 bases and the J gene end by 1 base; junction bases not matched to a gene: 9. The CDR3 spans 16 residues. Germline CDR1 is MGHDK and CDR2 is SYGVNS. CDR3 in amino acids: CASSASRTGRSYEQYF. CDR3 DNA: TGTGCCAGCAGTGCCTCCCGGACAGGGCGTTCCTACGAGCAGTACTTC.

The chain carries TRBV7-9 and TRBJ2-7, with D perhaps being TRBD1 or TRBD2 (5 bases each). Germline CDR1 reads SEHNR; CDR2 reads FQNEAQ (reference sequence). The CDR3 contains 12 residues. V was clipped by 6 bases and J by 2 bases, with 8 bases between them. The CDR3 bases are TGTGCCAGCAGTAGGGACCCCTACGAGCAGTACTTC. It codes for CASSRDPYEQYF.

This clonotype has only a few counts. A read error may account for a junction end that differs from germline. Here the CDR3 reads CSAGHPEVGTNWVHEQFF. The CDR3 bases are TGTAGTGCTGGACATCCGGAAGTAGGGACTAATTGGGTCCATGAGCAGTTCTTC. The chain is built from TRBV20-1 and TRBJ2-1; 7 bases line up with TRBD2. The CDR3 totals 18 residues. CDR1 is DFQATT and CDR2 is SNEGSKA in the germline V gene (reference sequence).

The CDR3 DNA reads as TGTGCCAGCAGCCGGACCGGACAGGGCTACGAGCAGTACGTC. Translation: CASSRTGQGYEQYV. This sequence joins TRBV14 and TRBJ2-7; 8 bases are shared with TRBD1. Germline values: CDR1 SGHDN, CDR2 FVKESK. The CDR3 is made up of 14 amino acids. V gave up 4 bases and J gave up 3 bases; unmatched junction bases: 5.